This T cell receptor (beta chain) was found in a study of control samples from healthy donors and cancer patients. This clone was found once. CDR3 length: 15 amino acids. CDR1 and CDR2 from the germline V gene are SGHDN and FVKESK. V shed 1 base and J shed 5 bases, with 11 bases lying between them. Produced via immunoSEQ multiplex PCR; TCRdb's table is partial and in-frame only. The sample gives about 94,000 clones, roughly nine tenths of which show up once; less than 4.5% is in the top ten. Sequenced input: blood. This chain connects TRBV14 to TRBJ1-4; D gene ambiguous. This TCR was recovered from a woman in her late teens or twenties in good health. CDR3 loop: CASSQGVWANEKLFF. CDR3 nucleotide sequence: TGTGCCAGCAGCCAAGGGGTATGGGCGAATGAAAAACTGTTTTTT.